A single sample is the source of the 18 T cell receptor beta chains below, sequenced in a study of T cells in women clearing cervical HPV infection. TCRdb keeps only in-frame clones here, not all; method: immunoSEQ multiplex PCR. The table lists about 40,000 clones. The sequenced sample consisted of blood buffy coat. All receptors come from a woman between 18 and 70 years old with a cervical HPV16 infection that either progressed to CIN3+ or cleared (not recorded which).

On this clone: From the germline J gene comes the end of the CDR3, since the read stops 3 residues before it. V gene TRBV20-1 combines with J gene TRBJ2-1, with 7 bases identical to TRBD2. J lost 2 bases, V lost 3 bases, and 13 bases had no gene match. Germline lookup yields CDR1 DFQATT and CDR2 SNEGSKA (reference sequence). CDR3 length: 17 amino acids. The CDR3: CSARTLLTSGAYNEQFF. The covered CDR3 bases are TGCAGTGCTAGGACACTGCTCACGAGCGGGGCCTACAATGAG.

Comments on this clone: The read stops 3 residues short of the end of the CDR3; the missing end is completed from the germline J gene. The chain employs TRBV19 and TRBJ1-5; TRBD1 might be the D (5 bases). Germline V CDR1 and CDR2: LNHDA, SQIVND (reference sequence). Trimming stripped 3 bases from V and 4 bases from J, with 13 bases between. The CDR3 loop spans 15 amino acids. CDR3: CASSITTARNQPQHF. The CDR3 DNA, read in part, is TGTGCCAGTAGTATTACGACAGCACGGAATCAGCCC.

The CDR3 sequence is CASSPSTGYHEQYF. The part of the CDR3 DNA that was read is TGTGCCAGCAGCCCTTCGACAGGGTACCACGAG. This sequence joins TRBV9 and TRBJ2-7; 7 bases map to TRBD1. The read finishes 3 residues shy of the CDR3 end, and the germline J gene is used to complete it. Germline-derived CDR1 and CDR2 are SGDLS and YYNGEE. CDR3 size: 14 residues. V was clipped by 4 bases and J by 5 bases; unmatched bases: 9.

Remarks on this clone: The read terminates 3 residues before the CDR3 end, so the remaining end is supplied by the germline J gene. The rearrangement uses TRBV28 and TRBJ2-7, with 8 bases aligning to TRBD1. Trimming took 4 bases from V and 3 from J; bases not matched to a gene: 5. Germline lookup yields CDR1 MDHEN and CDR2 SYDVKM. The CDR3 is made up of 14 amino acids. CDR3 sequence reads: CASSSAGGVYEQYF. Partial CDR3 DNA: TGTGCCAGCAGTTCCGCAGGGGGCGTCTACGAG.

Concerning this clone itself: The read gets to within 3 residues of the CDR3 end, and the germline J gene fills in the rest. The chain is built from TRBV20-1 and TRBJ2-1; the match to TRBD2 covers 11 bases. Unmatched junction bases numbered 9, after V lost 7 bases and J lost 7 bases. From germline, CDR1 is DFQATT and CDR2 SNEGSKA (reference sequence). There are 14 residues in the CDR3. The CDR3 loop reads CSVASGGMGNEQFF. The DNA read from the CDR3 is TGCAGTGTTGCTAGCGGGGGGATGGGAAATGAG.

Comments on this clone: Coverage ceases 3 residues before the CDR3 finishes, and the germline J gene fills in the end. The gene calls are TRBV20-1 and TRBJ1-5; D remains unclear. CDR3 length equals 13 residues. V lost 3 bases to trimming and J lost 2 bases, with 8 bases between them. Germline V gene sequence: CDR1 DFQATT, CDR2 SNEGSKA (reference sequence). The part of the CDR3 DNA that was read is TGCAGTGCTAGGGACGGGGGCAATCAGCCC. Its protein product is CSARDGGNQP. The entire CDR3 is CSARDGGNQPQHF.

In the case of this clone: The CDR3 end is not reached by the read, which stops 3 residues before it; the germline J gene fills it in. The chain links TRBV7-9 to TRBJ1-2, with TRBD1 identical over 8 bases. Germline CDR1 reads SEHNR; CDR2 reads FQNEAQ (reference sequence). This CDR3 comprises 13 residues. This chain's CDR3 is CASVDRGNNDYTF. CDR3 DNA (partial): TGTGCCAGCGTTGACAGGGGAAACAATGAC.

A word on this clone: With the read ending 3 residues before the CDR3 end, the germline J gene is used to fill in that end. The chain recombines TRBV4-1 with TRBJ2-1, with 7 nucleotides matching TRBD2. CDR1 MGHRA and CDR2 YSYEKL come from the germline V gene. The CDR3 length is 15 residues. The J segment lost 4 bases and the V segment lost 0 bases, leaving 3 bases of the junction unmatched. The CDR3 protein is CASSQDYSGYNEQFF. CDR3 DNA (partial): TGCGCCAGCAGCCAAGATTATAGCGGGTACAATGAG.

As to this clone: The missing CDR3 end, 3 residues past where the read stops, is filled in from the germline J gene. The chain carries TRBV29-1 and TRBJ1-1; no clear D gene. The germline CDR1 and CDR2 sequences are SQVTM and ANQGSEA. The CDR3 has 13 residues. V dropped 8 bases and J dropped 2 bases, with 15 bases sitting between them. CDR3 in amino acids: CSLLRTSNTEAFF. The sequenced part of the CDR3 DNA is TGCAGCCTCTTACGGACTTCCAACACTGAA.

On this clone: The CDR3 end is not reached by the read, which stops 3 residues before it; the germline J gene fills it in. This chain links TRBV28 with TRBJ2-7; tentative D call: TRBD2 (6 bases). Per the germline V gene, CDR1 is MDHEN and CDR2 is SYDVKM. V lost 3 bases to trimming and J lost 5 bases, with 14 bases between them. This CDR3 region has 14 residues. The CDR3 region is CASSLTRWLNEQYF. The sequenced part of the CDR3 DNA is TGTGCCAGCAGTTTGACTAGATGGCTCAACGAG.

About this clone itself: The observed sequence ends 3 residues before the CDR3 terminus, with the missing tail filled in from the germline J gene. The chain links TRBV7-9 to TRBJ1-1, with a tentative D call TRBD1 (6 bases). CDR1 is SEHNR, CDR2 FQNEAQ, per germline (reference sequence). This CDR3 has 14 residues. V dropped 1 base and J dropped 5 bases, with 11 bases sitting between them. CDR3 sequence reads: CASSLVLRGTEAFF. The DNA read from the CDR3 is TGTGCCAGCAGCTTAGTTCTTAGGGGGACTGAA.

To note about this clone: Sequencing ends 3 residues short of the CDR3 end; the germline J gene provides the rest. V and J are TRBV19 and TRBJ1-2, with TRBD1 matching 7 bases. CDR3 length: 14 amino acids. CDR1 and CDR2 (germline): LNHDA, SQIVND (reference sequence). CDR3: CASSNQDRSFYYTF. The DNA read from the CDR3 is TGTGCCAGTAGTAACCAGGACAGGTCGTTCTAC.

Comments on this clone: The CDR3 end falls 3 residues outside the read, so it is completed with the germline J gene. The chain has TRBV19 and TRBJ1-5; D is undetermined. CDR3 size: 13 residues. V was cut by 3 bases and J by 5 bases, with 8 bases left in between. Germline loops: CDR1 LNHDA, CDR2 SQIVND (reference sequence). The CDR3 region is CASSIARHQPQHF. CDR3 bases read: TGTGCCAGTAGTATTGCCAGGCATCAGCCC.

The CDR3 region is CASSLAKSGRTYEQYF. The CDR3 DNA, read in part, is TGCGCCAGCAGCCTAGCGAAATCGGGGCGAACCTACGAG. The chain has TRBV5-1 and TRBJ2-7; tentatively, D is TRBD2 (6 bases). Sequencing ends 3 residues short of the CDR3 end; the germline J gene provides the rest. This CDR3 spans 16 amino acids. Trimming left V 4 bases short and J 2 bases short, with 19 bases between. CDR1 SGHRS and CDR2 YFSETQ come from the germline V gene.

About this clone itself: The read gets to within 3 residues of the CDR3 end, and the germline J gene fills in the rest. The J gene is TRBJ1-1, the V gene TRBV11-2; the match to TRBD1 covers 9 bases. This CDR3 region has 14 residues. The germline V gene encodes CDR1 SGHAT and CDR2 FQNNGV. V shed 3 bases and J 6 bases; nucleotides not matched to a gene: 5. The CDR3 loop is CASSFVTGGPEAFF. Incomplete CDR3 DNA: TGTGCCAGCAGCTTTGTTACAGGGGGCCCTGAA.

With respect to this clone: From the germline J gene comes the end of the CDR3, since the read stops 3 residues before it. The chain recombines TRBV29-1 with TRBJ2-5; the D gene is possibly TRBD1 (6 bases). V lost 5 bases and J lost 6, with 22 bases in between. This CDR3 has 15 residues. From germline, CDR1 is SQVTM and CDR2 ANQGSEA. The CDR3 here is CSVRRDGQGLQTQYF. CDR3 DNA, as far as it was read: TGCAGCGTTCGAAGGGATGGTCAGGGGCTACAGACC.

Details on this clone: Relative to the germline gene, one junction end is altered; a read error may explain this. The observed sequence ends 3 residues before the CDR3 terminus, with the missing tail filled in from the germline J gene. The same CDR3 can be traced to other DNA sequences in this sample. The chain links TRBV7-7 to TRBJ1-3; 7 bases are shared with TRBD1. This CDR3 is built from 15 residues. The germline V gene has CDR1 SSHAT and CDR2 FNYEAQ (reference sequence). CDR3 bases read: TGTGCCAGCAGTCTAGACAGGGCGGCTGGAAACACG. It is translated as CASSLDRAAGNT. The CDR3, in full, reads CASSLDRAAGNTIYF.

As to this clone: The DNA ends 3 residues before the CDR3 does, and the rest of the CDR3 is filled in from the germline J gene. J is TRBJ2-3 and V is TRBV2; 8 positions match TRBD2. With V trimmed by 1 base and J by 8 bases, 11 bases remained unmatched. The CDR3 totals 16 residues. Germline CDR1 and CDR2: SNHLY and FYNNEI. The sequenced CDR3 bases are TGTGCCAGCAGTGAAGGCCGGGGGGGCATGAGGGGTACG. Translated, it gives CASSEGRGGMRGT. The whole CDR3 sequence is CASSEGRGGMRGTQYF.